The clone carrying this TCR beta chain was observed at least ten times. This sample is drawn from a study of metastatic and nonmetastatic thyroid tumors. TCRdb redid the clone calls on the PCR reads using MiXCR. Of some 28,000 clones in the sample, under 25% were seen once. Prior to thyroid surgery, none of the patients had received any treatment. The V and J ends lost 3 bases and 1 base, in that order; junction bases with no gene match: 7. The V gene's germline CDR1 is PRHDT and CDR2 FYEKMQ (reference sequence). This CDR3 has 16 residues. The receptor comes from a female donor with papillary thyroid cancer or a benign thyroid nodule (not recorded which). Some clones in this sample may be carry-over from other donors' samples. The chain recombines TRBV13 with TRBJ2-7, with TRBD1 identical over 9 bases. The sample consisted of blood. CDR3 sequence: CASSFSRTGDSYEQYF. CDR3 coding DNA: TGTGCCAGCAGCTTCAGTAGGACAGGGGATTCCTACGAGCAGTACTTC.